One sample yielded the 29 T cell receptor beta chains listed below, sequenced in a study of blood T cell repertoires in COVID-19. This table comes from immunoSEQ multiplex PCR, and its TCRdb copy is limited to in-frame clones, with some not included. The table has roughly 150,000 clones, roughly 77% seen once. Material for sequencing was peripheral blood. These receptors originate from a man aged 60 to 69 with acute or convalescent COVID-19.

DNA of the CDR3: TGCAGCGTCCGAGGTACGGGGACTAATGAAAAACTGTTTTTT. Amino acids: CSVRGTGTNEKLFF. The chain links TRBV29-1 to TRBJ1-4; D is unclear. Germline CDR1 SQVTM, CDR2 ANQGSEA. V lost 6 bases and J 2 bases, leaving 13 bases between the germline ends. This CDR3 region has 14 residues.

This clone was recorded a few times. The gene calls are TRBV7-8 and TRBJ2-7; D is possibly TRBD2 (5 bases). Germline lookup yields CDR1 SGHVS and CDR2 FQNEAQ. Trimming shortened V by 3 bases and J by 2 bases, and 11 bases separated the two germline ends. The CDR3 covers 14 residues. CDR3: CASSFGLETYEQYF. The CDR3 nucleotides read TGTGCCAGCAGCTTCGGACTGGAGACCTACGAGCAGTACTTC.

CDR3: CASSPFGGASYNEQFF. DNA of the CDR3: TGTGCCAGCAGTCCGTTCGGAGGGGCCTCCTACAATGAGCAGTTCTTC. The gene calls are TRBV27 and TRBJ2-1; D is perhaps TRBD2 (6 bases). The CDR3 loop spans 16 amino acids. Germline V gene sequence: CDR1 MNHEY, CDR2 SMNVEV (reference sequence). Deletions cut 5 bases from V and 0 bases from J, with 14 bases between.

The gene calls are TRBV10-1 and TRBJ2-2; TRBD1 matches at 8 bases. With V trimmed by 7 bases and J by 5 bases, 9 bases remained unmatched. The CDR3 has 15 residues. Germline CDR1 is WNHNN and CDR2 is SYGVQD (reference sequence). CDR3 residues: CASTPGQGNTGELFF. The CDR3 DNA sequence: TGCGCCAGCACACCCGGACAGGGTAATACCGGGGAGCTGTTTTTT.

V gene TRBV7-3 combines with J gene TRBJ2-6; D unclear. The CDR3 totals 15 residues. Deletions cut 5 bases from V and 1 base from J, with 9 bases between. CDR1 and CDR2 from the germline V gene are SGHTA and FQGTGA. This chain's CDR3 is CASSPRLSGANVLTF. The CDR3 nucleotides read TGTGCCAGCAGCCCTCGGTTGTCTGGGGCCAACGTCCTGACTTTC.

At least ten counts were recorded for this clone. The chain has TRBV3-1 (or the pseudogene TRBV3-2) and TRBJ1-3; the D is unclear. The germline V gene has CDR1 LGHDT and CDR2 YNNKEL (reference sequence). The V end lost 4 bases, the J end lost 0 bases, and 13 bases lay between the germline ends. The CDR3 is made up of 16 amino acids. The CDR3 DNA follows: TGTGCCAGCAGCCCGAGTTTTAGCCACTCTGGAAACACCATATATTTT. Amino acid sequence: CASSPSFSHSGNTIYF.

This sequence joins TRBV27 and TRBJ2-7; the match to TRBD1 covers 7 bases. From germline, CDR1 is MNHEY and CDR2 SMNVEV (reference sequence). The CDR3 has 14 amino acids. V shed 7 bases, J shed 2 bases, and the junction held 8 bases outside the gene matches. CDR3 in DNA: TGTGCCAGCAACTTACAGGGGCGGCCCTACGAGCAGTACTTC. Translating gives CASNLQGRPYEQYF.

Here the CDR3 reads CSASGLREGQETQYF. The CDR3 DNA sequence: TGCAGTGCTAGTGGTCTGCGGGAGGGCCAAGAGACCCAGTACTTC. The rearrangement joins TRBV20-1 to TRBJ2-5, with 9 positions matching TRBD2. The CDR3 consists of 15 residues. Germline values: CDR1 DFQATT, CDR2 SNEGSKA (reference sequence). After removal of 3 bases from V and 1 base from J, the junction contained 6 bases not matched to a gene.

This CDR3 reads CASSLWRGAYEQYF. The CDR3 DNA reads as TGTGCCAGCAGTTTATGGCGGGGAGCCTACGAGCAGTACTTC. V is TRBV27 and J is TRBJ2-7; TRBD2 is a possible D gene (6 bases). The CDR3 totals 14 residues. Per germline, CDR1 MNHEY and CDR2 SMNVEV (reference sequence). The V gene lost 1 base and the J gene lost 2 bases, with 9 bases spanning the gap.

The rearrangement uses TRBV11-3 and TRBJ2-1, with 7 bases fitting TRBD2. The V and J ends lost 0 bases and 4 bases, in that order; junction bases with no gene match: 12. The germline gives CDR1 SGHNT, CDR2 YENEEA. The CDR3 runs 18 residues. The CDR3 sequence is CASSLDQGGSGTYNEQFF. DNA for the CDR3: TGTGCCAGCAGCTTAGATCAGGGCGGGAGTGGGACTTACAATGAGCAGTTCTTC.

The chain employs TRBV7-6 and TRBJ2-1, with TRBD1 matching over 7 bases. Germline lookup yields CDR1 SGHVS and CDR2 FNYEAQ. J lost 5 bases, V lost 1 base, and 5 bases had no gene match. This CDR3 region has 15 residues. The CDR3 region is CASSLGPGQNNEQFF. The CDR3 nucleotides are TGTGCCAGCAGCTTAGGACCGGGACAGAACAATGAGCAGTTCTTC.

The chain has TRBV11-3 and TRBJ2-1, with 14 nucleotides matching TRBD2. This CDR3 contains 16 residues. The germline V gene encodes CDR1 SGHNT and CDR2 YENEEA. Germline trimming cut 5 bases from V and 6 bases from J; bases unmatched to any gene: 6. The CDR3 spells CASSPGTSGSINEQFF. The CDR3, as DNA: TGTGCCAGCAGCCCAGGGACTAGCGGGAGTATCAATGAGCAGTTCTTC.

This chain links TRBV10-1 with TRBJ2-7, with 7 bases lining up with TRBD1. V gave up 4 bases and J gave up 3 bases; unmatched junction bases: 3. CDR1 WNHNN and CDR2 SYGVQD come from the germline V gene (reference sequence). There are 13 residues in the CDR3. The CDR3 DNA is TGCGCCAGCAGTGGGGACAGCTTCTACGAGCAGTACTTC. This encodes CASSGDSFYEQYF.

The chain has TRBV7-2 and TRBJ1-1, with TRBD1 matching over 7 bases. Germline trimming cut 5 bases from V and 0 bases from J; bases unmatched to any gene: 12. The germline V gene has CDR1 SGHTA and CDR2 FQGNSA. This CDR3 region has 17 residues. For the CDR3, the DNA is TGTGCCAGCAGCCCGGGACAGCCCTTTTTCATGAACACTGAAGCTTTCTTT. This encodes CASSPGQPFFMNTEAFF.

J is TRBJ2-7 and V is TRBV6-5; possibly TRBD1 for D (5 bases). The germline V gene has CDR1 MNHEY and CDR2 SVGAGI. The CDR3 is 13 amino acids. V was cut by 10 bases and J by 1 base, with 14 bases left in between. The DNA for the CDR3 is TGTGCCACAAGGGGTCCTCTATCCTACGAGCAGTACTTC. Its translation: CATRGPLSYEQYF.

This chain links TRBV5-1 with TRBJ1-1; the D gene is possibly TRBD1 (6 bases). V lost 3 bases and J lost 13, with 16 bases in between. The CDR3 is 12 amino acids. CDR1 SGHRS and CDR2 YFSETQ come from the germline V gene. The CDR3 reads CASSSGRDIYFF. In DNA form, the CDR3 reads TGCGCCAGCAGCTCTGGCAGGGACATCTATTTCTTT.

The chain combines TRBV27 with TRBJ2-1, with D possibly matching TRBD2 (5 bases). CDR1 and CDR2 from the germline V gene are MNHEY and SMNVEV (reference sequence). The CDR3 length is 14 residues. The V and J ends lost 6 bases and 5 bases respectively, with 14 bases between them. As DNA, the CDR3 is TGTGCCAGCAGACCAGCCGGGGAAAACAATGAGCAGTTCTTC. Amino acids: CASRPAGENNEQFF.

This CDR3 reads CASSLEGRASEKLFF. The CDR3 DNA is TGCGCCAGCAGCTTGGAGGGCAGGGCCTCTGAAAAACTGTTTTTT. This chain connects TRBV5-1 to TRBJ1-4; D perhaps matches TRBD1 (5 bases). Trimming removed 0 bases at V and 7 bases at J, with 13 bases between. Germline-derived CDR1 and CDR2 are SGHRS and YFSETQ. There are 15 residues in the CDR3.

The count of this clone is one. The chain joins TRBV7-9 to TRBJ2-1, with D possibly TRBD2 on 5 matching bases. Germline assignment: CDR1 SEHNR and CDR2 FQNEAQ (reference sequence). Trimming took off 2 bases at V and 7 bases at J, with 18 bases between the two ends. This CDR3 has 16 amino acids. CDR3 amino acids: CASSLLLGRRRNEQFF. CDR3 nucleotide sequence: TGTGCCAGCAGCTTATTACTTGGGAGAAGACGAAATGAGCAGTTCTTC.

Comment on this clone: It is unclear where the CDR3 begins or ends on the DNA, so no DNA is shown, and the CDR3 is as TCRdb lists it. The chain employs TRBV2 and TRBJ1-2; the D call TRBD1 from the table was never checked on the DNA. The CDR3 region is 14 residues in length, termini included. Germline CDR1 SNHLY, CDR2 FYNNEI. CDR3: CASSSSGQIYGYTF.

This chain joins TRBV3-1 (or the pseudogene TRBV3-2) and TRBJ2-4, with D possibly TRBD1 on 7 matching bases. CDR3 length: 15 residues. Trimming removed 4 bases at V and 0 bases at J, with 10 bases between. Germline loops: CDR1 LGHDT, CDR2 YNNKEL (reference sequence). The CDR3 reads CASSRQGLAKNIQYF. The CDR3 nucleotides are TGTGCCAGCAGCCGACAGGGACTAGCCAAAAACATTCAGTACTTC.

The V gene is TRBV6-5, the J gene TRBJ2-5; 8 nucleotides agree with TRBD1. V was clipped by 6 bases and J by 4 bases; unmatched bases: 4. Germline V CDR1 and CDR2: MNHEY, SVGAGI. CDR3 size: 13 residues. The CDR3 reads CASRKGQVETQYF. The DNA of the CDR3 is TGTGCCAGCAGGAAGGGACAGGTAGAGACCCAGTACTTC.

This clone was seen only a few times. V gene TRBV29-1 combines with J gene TRBJ2-1; D gene uncertain. Germline V gene sequence: CDR1 SQVTM, CDR2 ANQGSEA. The CDR3 runs 10 residues. Trimming stripped 4 bases from V and 9 bases from J, with 7 bases between. The CDR3 reads CSVGGTEQFF. The CDR3 DNA follows: TGCAGCGTTGGAGGTACTGAGCAGTTCTTC.

This chain connects TRBV5-1 to TRBJ1-3; 7 positions agree with TRBD1. V trimming: 4 bases; J trimming: 0 bases; junction bases outside the gene matches: 10. This CDR3 is 17 amino acids long. In germline, CDR1 is SGHRS, CDR2 YFSETQ. CDR3 coding DNA: TGCGCCAGCAGCGGGTCCGGGACAGTGAGCTCTGGAAACACCATATATTTT. Encoded protein: CASSGSGTVSSGNTIYF.

The V and J genes are TRBV5-5 and TRBJ2-5; D perhaps matches TRBD2 (5 bases). V was cut by 5 bases and J by 1 base, with 12 bases left in between. This CDR3 has 14 amino acids. The germline V gene has CDR1 SGHKS and CDR2 YYEKEE (reference sequence). DNA for the CDR3: TGTGCCAGCAGACTGGTAGCGACCCAAGAGACCCAGTACTTC. Translating gives CASRLVATQETQYF.

This CDR3 reads CASSPQGGKETQYF. The CDR3 nucleotides are TGCGCCAGCAGCCCGCAGGGGGGAAAAGAGACCCAGTACTTC. The chain recombines TRBV5-1 with TRBJ2-5, with D maybe TRBD1 (7 bases). This CDR3 has 14 residues. Trimming left V 4 bases short and J 3 bases short, with 13 bases between. CDR1 SGHRS and CDR2 YFSETQ come from the germline V gene.

The chain links TRBV7-9 to TRBJ2-3; 7 bases are shared with TRBD2. J was trimmed by 1 base and V by 1 base; bases with no gene match: 5. This CDR3 is 16 amino acids long. Germline CDR1 is SEHNR and CDR2 is FQNEAQ (reference sequence). CDR3 sequence reads: CASSLVGGRGTDTQYF. CDR3 DNA: TGTGCCAGCAGCTTAGTAGGTGGGAGGGGCACAGATACGCAGTATTTT.

V usage is TRBV10-2 and J usage is TRBJ2-5; D remains unclear. The CDR3 contains 15 residues. With 3 bases removed from V and 7 bases from J, the gap between germline ends came to 18 bases. Germline CDR1 WSHSY, CDR2 SAAADI. The CDR3 region is CASSDEAGTLRTQYF. The CDR3 DNA follows: TGCGCCAGCAGTGATGAAGCAGGAACCCTGCGGACCCAGTACTTC.

The chain employs TRBV6-5 and TRBJ1-1; tentative D call: TRBD1 (5 bases). This CDR3 has 13 residues. V was shortened by 10 bases and J by 5 bases, with 17 bases between the two germline ends. Germline-derived CDR1 and CDR2 are MNHEY and SVGAGI. In nucleotides, the CDR3 is TGTGCCACCTTTATCCAGGGTTGGACTGAAGCTTTCTTT. Residues: CATFIQGWTEAFF.